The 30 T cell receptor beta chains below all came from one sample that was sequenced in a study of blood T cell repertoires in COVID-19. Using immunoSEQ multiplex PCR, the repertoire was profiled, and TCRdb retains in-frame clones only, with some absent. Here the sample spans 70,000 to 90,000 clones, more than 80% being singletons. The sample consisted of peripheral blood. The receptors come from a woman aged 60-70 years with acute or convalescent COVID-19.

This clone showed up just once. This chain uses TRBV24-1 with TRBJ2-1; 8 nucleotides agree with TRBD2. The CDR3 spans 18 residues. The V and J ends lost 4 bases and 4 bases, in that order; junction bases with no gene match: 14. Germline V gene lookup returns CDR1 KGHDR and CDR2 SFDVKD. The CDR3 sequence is CATSDRGGLAGLYNEQFF. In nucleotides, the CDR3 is TGTGCCACCAGTGACCGGGGTGGGCTAGCGGGTTTATACAATGAGCAGTTCTTC.

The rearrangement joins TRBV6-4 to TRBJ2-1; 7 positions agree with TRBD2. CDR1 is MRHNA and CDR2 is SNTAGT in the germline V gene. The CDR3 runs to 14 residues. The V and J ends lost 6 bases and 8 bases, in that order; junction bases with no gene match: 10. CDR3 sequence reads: CASRETSRGDEQFF. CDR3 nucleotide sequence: TGTGCCAGCAGAGAGACTAGCCGGGGGGATGAGCAGTTCTTC.

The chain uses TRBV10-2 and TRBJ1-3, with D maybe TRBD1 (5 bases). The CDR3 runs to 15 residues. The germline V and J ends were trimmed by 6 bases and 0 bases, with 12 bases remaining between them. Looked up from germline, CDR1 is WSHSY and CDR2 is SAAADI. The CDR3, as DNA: TGCGCCAGCAGGGACATCGGGAGCTCTGGAAACACCATATATTTT. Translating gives CASRDIGSSGNTIYF.

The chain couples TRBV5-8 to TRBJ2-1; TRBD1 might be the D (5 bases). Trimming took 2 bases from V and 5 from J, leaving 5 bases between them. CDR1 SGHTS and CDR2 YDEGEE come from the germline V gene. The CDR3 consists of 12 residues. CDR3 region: CASSLGDNEQFF. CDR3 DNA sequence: TGTGCCAGCAGCTTAGGGGACAATGAGCAGTTCTTC.

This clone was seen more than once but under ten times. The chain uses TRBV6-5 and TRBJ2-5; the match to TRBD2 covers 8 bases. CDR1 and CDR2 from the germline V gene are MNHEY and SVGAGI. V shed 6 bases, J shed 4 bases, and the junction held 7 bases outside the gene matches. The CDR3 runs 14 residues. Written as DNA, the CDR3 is TGTGCCAGCAGAGCTCCGGGGGGGCGAGAGACCCAGTACTTC. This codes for CASRAPGGRETQYF.

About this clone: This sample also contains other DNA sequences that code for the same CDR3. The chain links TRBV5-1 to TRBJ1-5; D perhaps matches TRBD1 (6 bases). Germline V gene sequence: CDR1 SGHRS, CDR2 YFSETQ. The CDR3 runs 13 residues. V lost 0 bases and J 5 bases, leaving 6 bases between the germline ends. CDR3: CASSLGTDQPQHF. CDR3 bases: TGCGCCAGCAGCTTGGGGACAGATCAGCCCCAGCATTTT.

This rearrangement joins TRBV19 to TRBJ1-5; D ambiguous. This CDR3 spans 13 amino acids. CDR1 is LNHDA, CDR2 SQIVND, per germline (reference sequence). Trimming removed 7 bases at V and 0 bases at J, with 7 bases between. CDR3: CASTQYSNQPQHF. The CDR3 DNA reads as TGTGCCAGTACTCAGTATAGCAATCAGCCCCAGCATTTT.

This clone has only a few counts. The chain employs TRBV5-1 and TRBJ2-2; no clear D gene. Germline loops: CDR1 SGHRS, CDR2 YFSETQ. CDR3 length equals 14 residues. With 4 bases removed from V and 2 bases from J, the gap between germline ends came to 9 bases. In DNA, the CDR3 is TGCGCCAGCAGCGAACAGCACAACACCGGGGAGCTGTTTTTT. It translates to CASSEQHNTGELFF.

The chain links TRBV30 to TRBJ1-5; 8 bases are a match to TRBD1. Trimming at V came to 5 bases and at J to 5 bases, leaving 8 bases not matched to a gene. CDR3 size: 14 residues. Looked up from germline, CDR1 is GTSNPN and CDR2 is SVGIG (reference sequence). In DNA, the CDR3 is TGTGCCTGGTCTCAGGGGGCAGGAGATCAGCCCCAGCATTTT. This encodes CAWSQGAGDQPQHF.

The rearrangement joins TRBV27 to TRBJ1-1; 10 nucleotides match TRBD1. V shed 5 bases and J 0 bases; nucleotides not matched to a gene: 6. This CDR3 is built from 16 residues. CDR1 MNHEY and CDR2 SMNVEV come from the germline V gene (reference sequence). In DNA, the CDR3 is TGTGCCAGCAGTCCTCGACAGGGGGCATTGAACACTGAAGCTTTCTTT. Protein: CASSPRQGALNTEAFF.

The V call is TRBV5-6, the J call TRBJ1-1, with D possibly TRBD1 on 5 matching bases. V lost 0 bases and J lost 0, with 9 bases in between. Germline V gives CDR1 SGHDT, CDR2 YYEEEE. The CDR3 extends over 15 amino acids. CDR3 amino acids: CASSLGPGLNTEAFF. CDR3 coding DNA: TGTGCCAGCAGCTTGGGGCCAGGGCTGAACACTGAAGCTTTCTTT.

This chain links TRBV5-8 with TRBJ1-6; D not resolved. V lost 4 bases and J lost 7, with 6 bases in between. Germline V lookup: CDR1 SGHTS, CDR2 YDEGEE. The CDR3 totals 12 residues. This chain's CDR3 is CASSPLNSPLHF. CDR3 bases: TGTGCCAGCAGCCCCTTGAATTCACCCCTCCACTTT.

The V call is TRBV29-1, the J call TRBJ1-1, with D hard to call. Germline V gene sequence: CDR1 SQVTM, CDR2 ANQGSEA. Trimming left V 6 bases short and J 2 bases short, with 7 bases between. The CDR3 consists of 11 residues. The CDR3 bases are TGCAGCGTGAGGATAAACACTGAAGCTTTCTTT. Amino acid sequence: CSVRINTEAFF.

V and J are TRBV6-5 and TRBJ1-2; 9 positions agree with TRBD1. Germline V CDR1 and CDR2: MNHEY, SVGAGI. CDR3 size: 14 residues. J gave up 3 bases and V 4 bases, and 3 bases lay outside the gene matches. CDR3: CASSWTGVDYGYTF. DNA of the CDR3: TGTGCCAGCAGTTGGACAGGGGTGGACTATGGCTACACCTTC.

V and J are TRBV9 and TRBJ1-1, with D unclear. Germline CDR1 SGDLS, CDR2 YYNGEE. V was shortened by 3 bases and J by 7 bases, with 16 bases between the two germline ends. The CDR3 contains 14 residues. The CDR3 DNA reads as TGTGCCAGCAGCGACTACCGGGAATCTGGTGAAGCTTTCTTT. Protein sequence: CASSDYRESGEAFF. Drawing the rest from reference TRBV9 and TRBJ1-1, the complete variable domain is DSGVTQTPKHLITATGQRVTLRCSPRSGDLSVYWYQQSLDQGLQFLIQYYNGEERAKGNILERFSAQQFPDLHSELNLSSLELGDSALYFCASSDYRESGEAFFGQGTRLTVV.

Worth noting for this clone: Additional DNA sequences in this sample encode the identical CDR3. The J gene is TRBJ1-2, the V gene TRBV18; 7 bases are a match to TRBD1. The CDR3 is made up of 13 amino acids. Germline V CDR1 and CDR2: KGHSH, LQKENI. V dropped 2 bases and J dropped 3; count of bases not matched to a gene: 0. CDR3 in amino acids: CASSPDRDYGYTF. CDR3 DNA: TGTGCCAGCTCACCAGACAGGGACTATGGCTACACCTTC. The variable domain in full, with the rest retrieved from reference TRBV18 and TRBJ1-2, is NAGVMQNPRHLVRRRGQEARLRCSPMKGHSHVYWYRQLPEEGLKFMVYLQKENIIDESGMPKERFSAEFPKEGPSILRIQQVVRGDSAAYFCASSPDRDYGYTFGSGTRLTVV.

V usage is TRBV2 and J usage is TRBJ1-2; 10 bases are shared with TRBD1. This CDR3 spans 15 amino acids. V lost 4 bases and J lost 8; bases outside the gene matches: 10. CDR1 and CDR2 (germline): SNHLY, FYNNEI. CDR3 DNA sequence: TGTGCCAGCAGTGCTGTCGGACAGGGGGTAGGCGGCTACACCTTC. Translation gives CASSAVGQGVGGYTF.

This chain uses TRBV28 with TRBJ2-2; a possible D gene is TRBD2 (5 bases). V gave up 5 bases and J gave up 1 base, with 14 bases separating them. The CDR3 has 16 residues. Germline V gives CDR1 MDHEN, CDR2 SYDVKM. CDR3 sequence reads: CASSPGIMGNTGELFF. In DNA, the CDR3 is TGTGCCAGCAGTCCGGGGATAATGGGGAACACCGGGGAGCTGTTTTTT.

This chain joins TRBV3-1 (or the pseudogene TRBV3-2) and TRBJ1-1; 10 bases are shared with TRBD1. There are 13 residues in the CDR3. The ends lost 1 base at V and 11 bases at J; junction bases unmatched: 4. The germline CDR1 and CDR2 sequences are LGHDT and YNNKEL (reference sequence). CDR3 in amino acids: CASSQGRDRGAFF. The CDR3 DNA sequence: TGTGCCAGCAGCCAAGGCCGGGACAGGGGTGCTTTCTTT.

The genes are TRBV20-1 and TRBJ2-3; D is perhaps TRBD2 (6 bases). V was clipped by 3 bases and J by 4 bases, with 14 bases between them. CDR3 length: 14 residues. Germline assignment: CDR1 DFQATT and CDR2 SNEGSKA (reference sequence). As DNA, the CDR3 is TGCAGTGCTAGTTGGGACTCCTCGCCAGATACGCAGTATTTT. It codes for CSASWDSSPDTQYF.

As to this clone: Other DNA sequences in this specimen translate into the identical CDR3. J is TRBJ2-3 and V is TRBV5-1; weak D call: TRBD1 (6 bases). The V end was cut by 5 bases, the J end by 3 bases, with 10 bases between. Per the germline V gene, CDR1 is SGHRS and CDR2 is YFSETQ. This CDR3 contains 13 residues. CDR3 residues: CASSLDRTDTQYF. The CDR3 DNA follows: TGCGCCAGCAGTTTAGACAGGACAGATACGCAGTATTTT.

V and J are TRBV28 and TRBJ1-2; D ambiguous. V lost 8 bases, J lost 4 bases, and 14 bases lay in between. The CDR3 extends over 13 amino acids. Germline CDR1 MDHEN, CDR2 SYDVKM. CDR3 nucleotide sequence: TGTGCCAGCCCCCCTTCGGGGAGCTATGGCTACACCTTC. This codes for CASPPSGSYGYTF.

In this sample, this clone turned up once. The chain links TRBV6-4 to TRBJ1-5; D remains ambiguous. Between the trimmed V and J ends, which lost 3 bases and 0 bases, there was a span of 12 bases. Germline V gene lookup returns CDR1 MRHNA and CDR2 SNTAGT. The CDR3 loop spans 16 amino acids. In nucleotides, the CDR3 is TGTGCCAGCAGTGAAGCTCCAGGCTATAGCAATCAGCCCCAGCATTTT. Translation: CASSEAPGYSNQPQHF.

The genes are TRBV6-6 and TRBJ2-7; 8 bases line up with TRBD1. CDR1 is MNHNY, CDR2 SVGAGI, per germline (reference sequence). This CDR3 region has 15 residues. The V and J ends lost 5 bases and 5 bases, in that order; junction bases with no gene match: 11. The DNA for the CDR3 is TGTGCCAGCAGTATCGGACAGGGACCAAGAGACGAGCAGTACGTC. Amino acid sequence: CASSIGQGPRDEQYV.

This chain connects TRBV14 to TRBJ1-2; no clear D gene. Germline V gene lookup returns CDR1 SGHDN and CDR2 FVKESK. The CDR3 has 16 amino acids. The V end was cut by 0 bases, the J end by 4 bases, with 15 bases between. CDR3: CASSQELGRLGYGYTF. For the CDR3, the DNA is TGTGCCAGCAGCCAAGAACTCGGGAGGCTGGGCTATGGCTACACCTTC.

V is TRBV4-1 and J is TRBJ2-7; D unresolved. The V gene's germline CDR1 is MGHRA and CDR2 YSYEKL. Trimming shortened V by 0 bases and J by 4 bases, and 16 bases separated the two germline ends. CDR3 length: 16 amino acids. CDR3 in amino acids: CASSQEKSIPVYEQYF. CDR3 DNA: TGCGCCAGCAGCCAAGAAAAGAGTATTCCTGTATACGAGCAGTACTTC.

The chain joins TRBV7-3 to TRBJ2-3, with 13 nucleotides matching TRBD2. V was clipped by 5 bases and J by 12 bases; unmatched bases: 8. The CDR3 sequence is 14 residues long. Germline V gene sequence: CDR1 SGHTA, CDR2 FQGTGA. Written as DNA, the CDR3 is TGTGCCAGCAGCGGTGGGGGACTAGCGGGGAGTCAGTATTTT. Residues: CASSGGGLAGSQYF.

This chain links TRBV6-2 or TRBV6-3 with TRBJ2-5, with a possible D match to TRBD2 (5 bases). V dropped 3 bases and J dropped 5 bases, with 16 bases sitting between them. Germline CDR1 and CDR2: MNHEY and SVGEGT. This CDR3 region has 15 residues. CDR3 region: CASSYSGFRGETQYF. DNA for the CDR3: TGTGCCAGCAGTTATTCGGGATTTCGCGGGGAGACCCAGTACTTC.

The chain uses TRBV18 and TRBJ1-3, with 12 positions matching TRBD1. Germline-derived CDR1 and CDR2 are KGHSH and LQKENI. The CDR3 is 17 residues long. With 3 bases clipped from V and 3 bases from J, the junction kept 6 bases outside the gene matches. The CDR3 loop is CASSPPGQGADGNTIYF. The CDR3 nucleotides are TGTGCCAGCTCACCCCCGGGACAGGGGGCTGATGGAAACACCATATATTTT.

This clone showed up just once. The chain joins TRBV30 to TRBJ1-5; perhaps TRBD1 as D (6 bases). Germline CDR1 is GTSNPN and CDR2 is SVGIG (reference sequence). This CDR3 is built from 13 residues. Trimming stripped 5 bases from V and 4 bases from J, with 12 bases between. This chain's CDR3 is CAWGLQGNQPQHF. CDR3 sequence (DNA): TGTGCCTGGGGCCTCCAGGGGAATCAGCCCCAGCATTTT.